The clone carrying this T cell receptor (beta chain) has just a few counts. Antigen specificity is unknown. From germline, CDR1 is GTSNPN and CDR2 SVGIG (reference sequence). This CDR3 contains 16 residues. Trimming cost V 1 base and J 0 bases, with 15 bases left between them. These data come from a study of identical twins. Study conclusions and caveats: Excess sharing by twins proved weaker in beta out-of-frame sequences. There is a chance that invariant MAIT and iNKT cells partially muddied zero-insertion analyses. The abundant beta clonotypes from cord blood had fewer insertions, and memory repertoires had none of this.

A universal primer site came from template switching; cDNA carried unique molecular identifiers. TCRdb ran MiXCR on the 5' RACE reads and lists one entry per CDR3 protein. The data hold 250,000 or so distinct CDR3 sequences, with roughly 12% observed a single time. The data were also submitted as part of a second study, on yellow fever vaccine responses in identical twins.

This sequence joins TRBV30 and TRBJ1-2, with D hard to call. This clonotype was sampled from a woman younger than 35 in good health. The material sequenced was memory (CD45RO+) T cells sorted from blood. The DNA of the CDR3 is TGTGCCTGGAGTGAGAGTTTCCGGCTAACTAACTATGGCTACACCTTC. It encodes CAWSESFRLTNYGYTF.